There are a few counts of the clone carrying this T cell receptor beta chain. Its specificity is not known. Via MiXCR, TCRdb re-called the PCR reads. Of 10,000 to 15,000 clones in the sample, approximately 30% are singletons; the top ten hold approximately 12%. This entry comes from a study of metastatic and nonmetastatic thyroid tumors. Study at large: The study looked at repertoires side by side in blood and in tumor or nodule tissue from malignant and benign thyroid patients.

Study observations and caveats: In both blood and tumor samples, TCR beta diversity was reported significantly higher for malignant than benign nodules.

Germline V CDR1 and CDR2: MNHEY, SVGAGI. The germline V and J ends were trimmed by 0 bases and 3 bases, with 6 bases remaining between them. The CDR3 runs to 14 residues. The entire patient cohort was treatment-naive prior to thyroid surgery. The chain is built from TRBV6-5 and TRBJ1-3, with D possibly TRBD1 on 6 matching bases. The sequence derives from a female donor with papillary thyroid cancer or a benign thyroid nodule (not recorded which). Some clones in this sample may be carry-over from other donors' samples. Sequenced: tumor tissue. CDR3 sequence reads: CASSYSGHGNTIYF. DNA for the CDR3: TGTGCCAGCAGTTACTCGGGACATGGAAACACCATATATTTT.